A single sample is the source of the 30 T cell receptor beta chains below, sequenced in a study of blood T cell repertoires in COVID-19. Clones were sequenced by immunoSEQ multiplex PCR, and TCRdb holds only the in-frame ones, with some missing. The sample comprises 230,000 or so clones, about nine tenths of which are singletons, and roughly 3.4% rests with the top ten. Sequences were obtained from PBMCs or T cells enriched from blood (not recorded which). These receptors were obtained from a middle-aged woman with acute COVID-19.

The chain combines TRBV12-5 with TRBJ2-1, with TRBD2 as a possible D gene (6 bases). The CDR3 contains 12 residues. V gave up 5 bases and J gave up 14 bases, with 16 bases separating them. From germline, CDR1 is LGHNT and CDR2 FRNRAP. CDR3 DNA sequence: TGTGCTAGTGGTCCCCGTGGGGCGGGGAAGTTCTTC. Translating it yields CASGPRGAGKFF.

V and J are TRBV4-1 and TRBJ1-1; unclear D gene. The germline V and J ends were trimmed by 0 bases and 8 bases, with 16 bases remaining between them. The CDR3 consists of 15 residues. Germline CDR1 MGHRA, CDR2 YSYEKL. The DNA for the CDR3 is TGCGCCAGCAGCCAAGAAGCGGGAGGGTGGTACGAAGCTTTCTTT. As protein: CASSQEAGGWYEAFF.

The chain uses TRBV4-3 and TRBJ1-2, with D hard to call. The CDR3 is 15 amino acids. Deletions cut 0 bases from V and 8 bases from J, with 16 bases between. In germline, CDR1 is LGHNA, CDR2 YSLEER. This chain's CDR3 is CASSQEGGLPRGYTF. CDR3 nucleotide sequence: TGCGCCAGCAGCCAAGAAGGCGGTCTTCCGAGAGGCTACACCTTC.

The chain links TRBV3-1 (or the pseudogene TRBV3-2) to TRBJ1-1; D may be TRBD1 (6 bases). Trimming removed 4 bases from V and 4 bases from J, with 13 bases in between. This CDR3 contains 14 residues. The germline V gene has CDR1 LGHDT and CDR2 YNNKEL (reference sequence). The CDR3 nucleotides read TGTGCCAGCAGCCCACACGGACAGCTCACTGAAGCTTTCTTT. Its protein product is CASSPHGQLTEAFF.

The gene calls are TRBV25-1 and TRBJ2-7; D unclear. The V gene lost 4 bases and the J gene lost 4 bases, with 5 bases spanning the gap. Germline V gives CDR1 MGHDK, CDR2 SYGVNS. CDR3 size: 11 residues. DNA of the CDR3: TGTGCCAGCAGTGCCCTTTACGAGCAGTACTTC. This sequence encodes CASSALYEQYF.

The chain recombines TRBV7-2 with TRBJ1-2; D perhaps matches TRBD1 (5 bases). This CDR3 is 14 amino acids long. V was shortened by 4 bases and J by 4 bases, with 13 bases between the two germline ends. Germline CDR1 SGHTA, CDR2 FQGNSA. The CDR3 sequence is CASSSRVPGYGYTF. In nucleotides, the CDR3 is TGTGCCAGCAGCTCCAGGGTTCCGGGCTATGGCTACACCTTC.

The genes are TRBV4-2 and TRBJ1-2, with 7 bases fitting TRBD1. CDR3 length: 15 residues. Germline CDR1 LGHNA, CDR2 YNFKEQ. V lost 0 bases, J lost 2 bases, and 3 bases stayed unmatched. CDR3 region: CASSQDDRANYGYTF. CDR3 DNA: TGTGCCAGCAGCCAAGATGACAGGGCGAACTATGGCTACACCTTC.

This chain links TRBV2 with TRBJ2-3; 15 nucleotides match TRBD2. The CDR3 spans 16 residues. Per germline, CDR1 SNHLY and CDR2 FYNNEI. V lost 5 bases and J lost 5; bases outside the gene matches: 5. CDR3 amino acids: CASSKGLAGGRDTQYF. CDR3 sequence (DNA): TGTGCCAGCAGTAAGGGACTAGCGGGGGGTCGAGATACGCAGTATTTT.

This chain uses TRBV7-9 with TRBJ2-1, with 10 bases fitting TRBD2. Germline V CDR1 and CDR2: SEHNR, FQNEAQ (reference sequence). Trimming took 7 bases from V and 4 from J; bases not matched to a gene: 7. This CDR3 has 15 residues. The CDR3 loop is CASILSGGNYNEQFF. In DNA form, the CDR3 reads TGTGCCAGCATCCTTAGCGGGGGGAATTACAATGAGCAGTTCTTC.

The genes are TRBV5-6 and TRBJ2-3; 9 bases fit TRBD2. Trimming removed 2 bases from V and 0 bases from J; junction bases left unmatched: 4. In germline, CDR1 is SGHDT, CDR2 YYEEEE. CDR3 length equals 16 residues. Here the CDR3 reads CASSLSGGPSTDTQYF. In DNA form, the CDR3 reads TGTGCCAGCAGCTTAAGCGGGGGGCCGAGCACAGATACGCAGTATTTT.

This clone was counted a single time. V is TRBV4-1 and J is TRBJ2-7, with 7 bases lining up with TRBD2. The V segment lost 3 bases and the J segment 2 bases; nucleotides outside the gene matches: 10. The CDR3 length is 16 residues. The germline V gene encodes CDR1 MGHRA and CDR2 YSYEKL. The CDR3: CASSQDFPGGTYEQYV. As DNA, the CDR3 is TGCGCCAGCAGCCAGGACTTTCCGGGGGGAACCTACGAGCAGTACGTC.

The V gene is TRBV10-3, the J gene TRBJ1-1; no definite D call. Germline V gene data show CDR1 as ENHRY and CDR2 as SYGVKD. The CDR3 extends over 14 amino acids. The V end was cut by 0 bases, the J end by 0 bases, with 5 bases between. CDR3 DNA: TGTGCCATCAGTGAGTCAGGAGTGAACACTGAAGCTTTCTTT. Translation: CAISESGVNTEAFF.

V and J are TRBV7-9 and TRBJ1-5; 7 positions agree with TRBD1. CDR3 length: 15 residues. CDR1 is SEHNR and CDR2 is FQNEAQ in the germline V gene (reference sequence). V shed 4 bases, J shed 3 bases, and the junction held 6 bases outside the gene matches. CDR3 sequence (DNA): TGTGCCAGCAGCTCGGACAGGAGTTTCAATCAGCCCCAGCATTTT. Residues: CASSSDRSFNQPQHF.

The genes are TRBV6-4 and TRBJ2-5, with TRBD1 identical over 8 bases. The CDR3 is 15 residues long. With V trimmed by 7 bases and J by 2 bases, 9 bases remained unmatched. Germline V gene sequence: CDR1 MRHNA, CDR2 SNTAGT. CDR3 sequence (DNA): TGTGCCAGCACCAGACAACGGACAGGGCAAGAGACCCAGTACTTC. Its protein is CASTRQRTGQETQYF.

The gene calls are TRBV27 and TRBJ2-3, with D maybe TRBD1 (7 bases). Trimming pared 2 bases from V and 2 bases from J, leaving 11 bases between. Germline V gives CDR1 MNHEY, CDR2 SMNVEV (reference sequence). The CDR3 contains 15 residues. CDR3 in amino acids: CASSLQGGSTDTQYF. The CDR3 DNA reads as TGTGCCAGCAGTTTACAGGGGGGTTCCACAGATACGCAGTATTTT.

CDR3 sequence (DNA): TGTGCCAGCAGCCTCTCCTATAATTCACCCCTCCACTTT. Translated, it gives CASSLSYNSPLHF. The chain employs TRBV11-3 and TRBJ1-6; D is unresolved. The length of the CDR3 is 13 residues. Looked up from germline, CDR1 is SGHNT and CDR2 is YENEEA. With 5 bases removed from V and 0 bases from J, the gap between germline ends came to 2 bases.

The chain employs TRBV13 and TRBJ1-1; D may be TRBD1 (5 bases). Germline V CDR1 and CDR2: PRHDT, FYEKMQ (reference sequence). The ends were cut back, 0 bases at V and 5 bases at J, with 16 bases in the middle. The CDR3 covers 16 residues. The CDR3 spells CASSLGAGRGDTEAFF. The CDR3 region has the DNA TGTGCCAGCAGCTTAGGGGCAGGGCGCGGAGATACTGAAGCTTTCTTT.

The rearrangement joins TRBV6-2 or TRBV6-3 to TRBJ2-7; the match to TRBD2 covers 10 bases. The ends lost 0 bases at V and 3 bases at J; junction bases unmatched: 2. The germline V gene has CDR1 MNHEY and CDR2 SVGEGT. The CDR3 is 15 residues long. In nucleotides, the CDR3 is TGTGCCAGCAGTTACTCTCGGACTAGCGGCTACGAGCAGTACGTC. Protein sequence: CASSYSRTSGYEQYV.

This chain joins TRBV6-1 and TRBJ2-2, with 8 nucleotides matching TRBD2. The CDR3 totals 17 residues. Germline loops: CDR1 MNHNS, CDR2 SASEGT. J was trimmed by 5 bases and V by 4 bases; bases with no gene match: 12. In DNA form, the CDR3 reads TGTGCCAGCAGTGTTTTCGGGGGGGGCATTAAGACCGGGGAGCTGTTTTTT. Its translation is CASSVFGGGIKTGELFF.

This clone was found a few times. This chain uses TRBV6-5 with TRBJ1-4; 8 bases are a match to TRBD1. V dropped 6 bases and J dropped 5; count of bases not matched to a gene: 8. From germline, CDR1 is MNHEY and CDR2 SVGAGI. The CDR3 extends over 15 amino acids. CDR3 coding DNA: TGTGCCAGCAGAACTGGGACAGGTTCAAATGAAAAACTGTTTTTT. Its protein product is CASRTGTGSNEKLFF.

This clone was picked up a small number of times. V usage is TRBV20-1 and J usage is TRBJ1-1, with D unclear. Trimming removed 7 bases from V and 4 bases from J, with 10 bases in between. This CDR3 comprises 11 residues. The germline gives CDR1 DFQATT, CDR2 SNEGSKA (reference sequence). The CDR3 DNA follows: TGCAGTGTACCCGCGAGCACTGAAGCTTTCTTT. The encoded protein is CSVPASTEAFF.

This clone came up once. In the same sample, other DNA sequences code for this CDR3. The chain uses TRBV27 and TRBJ1-1; D is unclear. Looked up from germline, CDR1 is MNHEY and CDR2 is SMNVEV (reference sequence). The CDR3 extends over 13 amino acids. Trimming took 2 bases from V and 0 from J, leaving 4 bases between them. The CDR3 sequence: CASSLGLNTEAFF. CDR3 DNA: TGTGCCAGCAGTTTAGGCCTGAACACTGAAGCTTTCTTT.

This chain joins TRBV10-3 and TRBJ2-7; 7 bases map to TRBD1. The ends lost 4 bases at V and 6 bases at J; junction bases unmatched: 3. Germline loops: CDR1 ENHRY, CDR2 SYGVKD. This CDR3 is 12 amino acids long. CDR3 coding DNA: TGTGCCATCAGTGGACAGGGACCCGAGCAGTACGTC. Protein: CAISGQGPEQYV.

The chain couples TRBV27 to TRBJ1-5; 7 bases fit TRBD1. From germline, CDR1 is MNHEY and CDR2 SMNVEV (reference sequence). CDR3 size: 14 residues. V was clipped by 5 bases and J by 6 bases; unmatched bases: 7. CDR3 in amino acids: CASSRTGAGQPQHF. CDR3 DNA sequence: TGTGCCAGCAGTCGCACAGGGGCCGGTCAGCCCCAGCATTTT.

This chain joins TRBV7-6 and TRBJ1-2, with a tentative D call TRBD1 (6 bases). V was shortened by 0 bases and J by 8 bases, with 16 bases between the two germline ends. This CDR3 region has 15 residues. Germline values: CDR1 SGHVS, CDR2 FNYEAQ. The CDR3 DNA sequence: TGTGCCAGCAGCTTAGCGCCGGGGGGCTTAAGGGGCTACACCTTC. This encodes CASSLAPGGLRGYTF. The whole variable domain, filled in from reference TRBV7-6 and TRBJ1-2, reads GAGVSQSPRYKVTKRGQDVALRCDPISGHVSLYWYRQALGQGPEFLTYFNYEAQQDKSGLPNDRFSAERPEGSISTLTIQRTEQRDSAMYRCASSLAPGGLRGYTFGSGTRLTVV.

This clone was found once. V gene TRBV7-2 combines with J gene TRBJ2-5; TRBD2 is a possible D gene (6 bases). Per the germline V gene, CDR1 is SGHTA and CDR2 is FQGNSA. The CDR3 is made up of 17 amino acids. V was shortened by 7 bases and J by 3 bases, with 24 bases between the two germline ends. In DNA form, the CDR3 reads TGTGCCAGCACCGTCGGCGTGGCGGGGCTGAAGGAAGAGACCCAGTACTTC. As protein: CASTVGVAGLKEETQYF.

The chain combines TRBV5-5 with TRBJ1-5; 8 bases agree with TRBD1. Germline loops: CDR1 SGHKS, CDR2 YYEKEE (reference sequence). This CDR3 spans 15 amino acids. V lost 0 bases to trimming and J lost 7 bases; unmatched junction nucleotides: 6. The chain's CDR3 is CASSLAGQGPQPQHF. The CDR3 nucleotides are TGTGCCAGCAGCTTGGCCGGACAGGGACCGCAGCCCCAGCATTTT.

The chain couples TRBV9 to TRBJ2-2; tentative D call: TRBD2 (6 bases). The germline gives CDR1 SGDLS, CDR2 YYNGEE. Trimming stripped 4 bases from V and 6 bases from J, with 22 bases between. This CDR3 is built from 17 residues. The CDR3 loop is CASSPYLTGVISGELFF. Written as DNA, the CDR3 is TGTGCCAGCAGCCCTTACTTAACGGGGGTAATCTCCGGGGAGCTGTTTTTT.

The chain couples TRBV12-3 or TRBV12-4 to TRBJ2-7, with D unclear. The CDR3 has 11 residues. V was cut by 8 bases and J by 1 base, with 6 bases left in between. For the CDR3, the DNA is TGTGCCAGCGCCGGGTCCTACGAGCAGTACTTC. Its protein is CASAGSYEQYF.

The chain recombines TRBV6-2 or TRBV6-3 with TRBJ2-2, with TRBD1 identical over 11 bases. V lost 2 bases and J lost 6; bases outside the gene matches: 5. The CDR3 totals 16 residues. The germline gives CDR1 MNHEY, CDR2 SVGEGT. The CDR3 sequence is CASSYQGQGVAGELFF. The CDR3 DNA sequence: TGTGCCAGCAGTTACCAGGGACAGGGGGTCGCCGGGGAGCTGTTTTTT.